This T cell receptor (beta chain) was retrieved from a study of OX40 agonist ivuxolimab in advanced cancers. The study in broad terms: Ivuxolimab was an agonistic, fully human IgG2 monoclonal antibody directed against OX40 (CD134), a costimulatory receptor. Intravenous ivuxolimab was administered to patients every 2 weeks at six dose levels: 0.01, 0.1, 0.3, 1.5, 3 and 10 mg/kg. Of the roughly 51 dose-escalation patients, hepatocellular carcinoma was present in 19, melanoma in around 15, renal cell carcinoma in 9 and head and neck cancer in 9. A male proportion of roughly 85% and a mean age of approximately 55 years, ranging from 23 to 79, were recorded for the dose-escalation cohort. Patients were allowed to have had prior anti-PD-1, anti-PD-L1 or anti-CTLA-4 therapy, and 30% to 50% of the dose-escalation patients had previously received checkpoint inhibitors. Partial responses were achieved by three dose-escalation patients, of whom one had hepatocellular carcinoma and two had cutaneous melanoma. Peripheral TCRbeta sequencing was intended to test whether TCR sequence diversity was altered and clonal T-cell expansion was caused by ivuxolimab. The paper describes the monotherapy dose-escalation part (N = 52 patients) of the phase I trial of ivuxolimab. Here is what the overall study found, with its caveats: In partial responders in the 0.1-3.0 mg/kg groups, normalized peripheral clonal expansion was found to be among the lowest, especially among CD8+ T cells. Antigen specificity was not determined for the clonally expanded peripheral T cells. Low levels of normalized T-cell clonal expansion were also seen in some nonresponding patients. At doses of 0.1 to 3.0 mg/kg, clonal expansion of both CD4+ and CD8+ blood T cells was observed from baseline to week 6. On average, CD8+ T cells showed more expanded clones than CD4+ T cells after ivuxolimab.

Genomic DNA was extracted from sorted cells for sequencing of the TCRbeta CDR3 region. The immunoSEQ Assay was used for sequencing of TCRbeta CDR3 regions. Held by TCRdb, this immuneACCESS table contains in-frame sequences only and omits some clones. Under half of the omission traces to an unresolved V gene where checked; the cause of the rest is unknown. Across this sample there are about 35,000 clones, with around 85% seen only once. Approximately 14% of the sample lies in the top ten. CDR1 is given as LNHNV and CDR2 as YYDKDF, both from the germline V gene (reference sequence). V loses 5 bases, J loses 1 base, and the germline ends lie 12 bases apart. The CDR3 numbers 16 residues from cysteine through phenylalanine. Left in the record is the CDR3 DNA by itself, 48 bases read in frame from the first base. For this clone: There is no known antigen for this receptor. The sample holds no much larger clone one base away, and base qualities are not on file.

Patients with a history of autoimmune disease or receiving systemic immunosuppression were excluded from the trial. In every dose cohort, peripheral blood was drawn for TCR sequencing at baseline, cycle 4 day 1, and cycle 7 day 1. The samples were drawn from a first-in-human, open-label, multicenter phase I dose-escalation trial of ivuxolimab. Adults with locally advanced or metastatic head and neck squamous cell, hepatocellular, melanoma or renal cell carcinoma were enrolled in the trial. Before TCR sequencing, CD4+ and CD8+ T cells were separately sorted from peripheral blood. The V gene is TRBV15 and the J gene is TRBJ2-6; no D gene can be assigned with confidence. The sequencing used CD4+ or CD8+ T cells sorted from blood, collected in a trial of the OX40 agonist ivuxolimab. The clonotype originates from an adult with an advanced solid tumor such as melanoma, head and neck, liver or kidney cancer. The CDR3 reads CATSDPARSGANVLTF. The DNA sequence follows: TGTGCCACCAGCGACCCAGCCAGATCTGGGGCCAACGTCCTGACTTTC.